These T cell receptor beta chains were read from a single sample in a study of blood T cells in healthy people across ages. TCRdb reanalysed the 5' RACE reads using MiXCR and keeps one entry per CDR3 protein. The sample holds about a million distinct CDR3 sequences, under 40% seen once. The sequencing input was blood. These receptor sequences come from a man aged 18 to 30 in good health. Each CDR3 is given with its conserved first and last residue. Fields, in order: CDR3 DNA, CDR3 protein, V gene, D gene, J gene, clone size. The D gene is left open where the match is weak. Size is stated for part of the rows, as once, few or many counts, or as a class when the clone is expanded.

CDR3 DNA: TGTGCCAGCCGAGGAATGAGGACTGAAGCTTTCTTT; CDR3 protein: CASRGMRTEAFF; V gene: TRBV12-3/TRBV12-4; D gene: -; J gene: TRBJ1-1; clone size: few
CDR3 DNA: TGTGCCAGCAGTTTTCGACAGGGAGGGGCCGCTAAGCAGTACTTC; CDR3 protein: CASSFRQGGAAKQYF; V gene: TRBV12-3/TRBV12-4; D gene: -; J gene: TRBJ2-5; clone size: few
CDR3 DNA: TGTGCCAGCGGGTCCCTCTTTTTGGAGACAGGCATCAATGAGCAGTACTTC; CDR3 protein: CASGSLFLETGINEQYF; V gene: TRBV12-3/TRBV12-4; D gene: -; J gene: TRBJ2-5; clone size: -
CDR3 DNA: TGCGCCAGCAGCTTGAGGCGCAGGGGGTATCCTATGAACACTGAAGCTTTCTTT; CDR3 protein: CASSLRRRGYPMNTEAFF; V gene: TRBV5-1; D gene: TRBD1; J gene: TRBJ1-1; clone size: -
CDR3 DNA: TGTGCCATCAGTGAGTCGACAGGGGTTGAGGGCTACACCTTC; CDR3 protein: CAISESTGVEGYTF; V gene: TRBV10-3; D gene: TRBD1; J gene: TRBJ1-2; clone size: -
CDR3 DNA: TGTGCCAGCACCGTAGAAGGTATTATCGGGGTCAATGAGCAGTTCTTC; CDR3 protein: CASTVEGIIGVNEQFF; V gene: TRBV7-2; D gene: -; J gene: TRBJ2-1; clone size: many
CDR3 DNA: TGTGCCAGCAGCTTATCATTACAGGGAGGGGAAGACGAGCAGTACTTC; CDR3 protein: CASSLSLQGGEDEQYF; V gene: TRBV7-8; D gene: -; J gene: TRBJ2-7; clone size: -
CDR3 DNA: TGTGCCAGCAGCTTTATGACAGGGGGACCCTACGAGCAGTACTTC; CDR3 protein: CASSFMTGGPYEQYF; V gene: TRBV5-6; D gene: TRBD1; J gene: TRBJ2-7; clone size: few
CDR3 DNA: TGTGCCAGCAGCCCTCGGGACGGCGGCACAGATACGCAGTATTTT; CDR3 protein: CASSPRDGGTDTQYF; V gene: TRBV9; D gene: -; J gene: TRBJ2-3; clone size: -
CDR3 DNA: TGCAGTGCTAGGACCCAAGATAGCATAGATACGCAGTATTTT; CDR3 protein: CSARTQDSIDTQYF; V gene: TRBV20-1; D gene: -; J gene: TRBJ2-3; clone size: -